This T cell receptor beta chain comes out of a study of blood T cell repertoires in COVID-19. Sequencing used immunoSEQ multiplex PCR; TCRdb keeps in-frame clones, though not all of them. The table lists some 40,000 clones, 65% to 85% of them singletons. Germline V gene lookup returns CDR1 SGHDT and CDR2 YYEEEE. The CDR3 extends over 11 amino acids. Trimming cost V 2 bases and J 7 bases, with 6 bases left between them. The gene calls are TRBV5-6 and TRBJ1-1; unclear D gene. Sequencing used peripheral blood. The receptor comes from a man aged 60 to 69 in a cohort sampled during active COVID-19. The CDR3 DNA is TGTGCCAGCAGCTTAGGGAGTGAAGCTTTCTTT. Protein sequence: CASSLGSEAFF.